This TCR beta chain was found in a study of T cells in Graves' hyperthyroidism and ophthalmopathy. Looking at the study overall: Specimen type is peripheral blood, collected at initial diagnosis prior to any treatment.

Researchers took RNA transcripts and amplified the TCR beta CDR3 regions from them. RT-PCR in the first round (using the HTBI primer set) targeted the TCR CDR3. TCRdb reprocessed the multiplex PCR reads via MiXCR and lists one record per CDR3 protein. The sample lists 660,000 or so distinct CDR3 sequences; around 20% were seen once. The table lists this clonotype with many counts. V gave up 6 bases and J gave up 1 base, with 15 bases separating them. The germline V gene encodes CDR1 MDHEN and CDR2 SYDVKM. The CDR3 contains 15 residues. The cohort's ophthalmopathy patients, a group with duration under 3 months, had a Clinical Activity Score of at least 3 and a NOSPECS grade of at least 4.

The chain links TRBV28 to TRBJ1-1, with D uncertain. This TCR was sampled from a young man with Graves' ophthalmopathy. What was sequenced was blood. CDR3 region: CASRHLAGRNTEAFF. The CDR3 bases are TGTGCCAGCAGACATTTGGCAGGAAGGAACACTGAAGCTTTCTTT.